This TCR beta chain was sequenced in a study of Ad26.COV2.S vaccination and SARS-CoV-2 variants. There are 13 residues in the CDR3. Trimming left V 5 bases short and J 10 bases short, with 14 bases between. As to treatment: 19 received Ad26.COV2.S at low or high dose, single or two shots; roughly five received placebo; per-sample allocation not given. Sampling happened 63 days after the first vaccine or placebo injection. Libraries were prepared by immunoSEQ multiplex PCR; TCRdb keeps only in-frame clonotypes and omits some of them. The data contain 350,000 to 500,000 clones, roughly 90% of them seen just once; the ten biggest clones take up around 3.6%.

This TCR was sampled from a person between 18 and 65 years old who received the Ad26.COV2.S COVID-19 vaccine or a placebo. The material sequenced was peripheral blood, taken in a trial of Ad26.COV2.S vaccine versus placebo. The chain recombines TRBV12-3 or TRBV12-4 with TRBJ1-4; D is undetermined. CDR3 loop: CASSGRRGGKLFF. The CDR3, as DNA: TGTGCCAGCAGTGGACGGCGGGGAGGAAAACTGTTTTTT.